Listed here are 10 T cell receptor beta chains from one sample, sequenced in a study of T cells after yellow fever vaccination. One entry per CDR3 protein results from TCRdb running MiXCR on the 5' RACE reads. Among about 27,000 distinct CDR3 sequences listed, roughly 4.7% were seen once. Sequencing used PBMCs, either bulk or a sorted T-cell subset (CD4+, CD8+, memory, or dextramer-sorted; not recorded which), obtained on the day of the yellow fever booster vaccination. The receptor source for this set is a man younger than 30 who received the YFV17D yellow fever vaccine.

The chain links TRBV5-1 to TRBJ2-5; D gene uncertain. Trimming pared 0 bases from V and 3 bases from J, leaving 9 bases between. CDR1 and CDR2 (germline): SGHRS, YFSETQ. CDR3 size: 14 residues. The chain's CDR3 is CASSLGPPKETQYF. CDR3 in DNA: TGCGCCAGCAGCTTGGGACCCCCCAAAGAGACCCAGTACTTC.

At least ten counts were recorded for this clonotype. CDR3 sequence: CASSFRGGEETQYF. For the CDR3, the DNA is TGTGCCAGCAGTTTCCGCGGGGGGGAAGAGACCCAGTACTTC. V gene TRBV12-3 or TRBV12-4 combines with J gene TRBJ2-5; 9 bases agree with TRBD2. This CDR3 spans 14 amino acids. V shed 3 bases, J shed 3 bases, and the junction held 2 bases outside the gene matches.

The sample holds many counts of this clonotype. The rearrangement links TRBV27 to TRBJ2-5; a weak D match, TRBD2 (5 bases). CDR1 is MNHEY, CDR2 SMNVEV, per germline (reference sequence). V dropped 3 bases and J dropped 0 bases, with 8 bases sitting between them. This CDR3 contains 14 residues. The CDR3 spells CASSFAGYQETQYF. The CDR3 DNA sequence: TGTGCCAGCAGTTTTGCGGGTTACCAAGAGACCCAGTACTTC.

The sample holds many counts of this clonotype. The chain uses TRBV12-3 or TRBV12-4 and TRBJ2-4, with D possibly being TRBD1 (5 bases). The V end was cut by 3 bases, the J end by 0 bases, with 12 bases between. This CDR3 is built from 16 residues. CDR3 bases: TGTGCCAGCAGTTTGAGCAGGGTGGTAGCCAAAAACATTCAGTACTTC. Residues: CASSLSRVVAKNIQYF.

This clonotype was seen only a few times. The V call is TRBV20-1, the J call TRBJ2-1, with 9 nucleotides matching TRBD2. The CDR3 contains 17 residues. Germline V gene data show CDR1 as DFQATT and CDR2 as SNEGSKA (reference sequence). After removal of 0 bases from V and 8 bases from J, the junction contained 14 bases not matched to a gene. Written as DNA, the CDR3 is TGCAGTGCTAGAGATCCCCTAGCGGGGACCTCCAGGTATGAGCAGTTCTTC. Protein: CSARDPLAGTSRYEQFF.

This clonotype appeared many times. J is TRBJ2-1 and V is TRBV7-8; perhaps TRBD2 as D (6 bases). From germline, CDR1 is SGHVS and CDR2 FQNEAQ. V lost 5 bases, J lost 9 bases, and 20 bases lay in between. The CDR3 runs 15 residues. The DNA for the CDR3 is TGTGCCAGCAGCCTACAGTTGGGGGGATTGGGTGAGCAGTTCTTC. It specifies CASSLQLGGLGEQFF.

In its sample, this clonotype was seen a few times. The V call is TRBV27, the J call TRBJ2-5; D is tentatively TRBD1 or TRBD2 (5 bases each). Germline loops: CDR1 MNHEY, CDR2 SMNVEV (reference sequence). CDR3 size: 14 residues. V was shortened by 3 bases and J by 5 bases, with 13 bases between the two germline ends. As DNA, the CDR3 is TGTGCCAGCAGTTTTGACCGGGGCGGGGAGACCCAGTACTTC. This encodes CASSFDRGGETQYF.

This clonotype was counted ten times or more. The chain is built from TRBV29-1 and TRBJ2-1; D remains unclear. The V and J ends lost 4 bases and 6 bases respectively, with 10 bases between them. The CDR3 is 12 amino acids. In germline, CDR1 is SQVTM, CDR2 ANQGSEA. The chain's CDR3 is CSVGAGVNEQFF. The DNA of the CDR3 is TGCAGCGTTGGGGCAGGTGTCAATGAGCAGTTCTTC.

The genes are TRBV7-9 and TRBJ1-5; D not resolved. The germline CDR1 and CDR2 sequences are SEHNR and FQNEAQ (reference sequence). The CDR3 extends over 14 amino acids. Trimming left V 4 bases short and J 0 bases short, with 7 bases between. The CDR3 DNA sequence: TGTGCCAGCAGCTGGGAGGATAGCAATCAGCCCCAGCATTTT. Amino acids: CASSWEDSNQPQHF. The full variable domain, completed using reference TRBV7-9 and TRBJ1-5, is DTGVSQNPRHKITKRGQNVTFRCDPISEHNRLYWYRQTLGQGPEFLTYFQNEAQLEKSRLLSDRFSAERPKGSFSTLEIQRTEQGDSAMYLCASSWEDSNQPQHFGDGTRLSIL.

This clonotype appeared many times. DNA for the CDR3: TGTGCCAGCAGCTTAAGTGGGGGTCTAGGCACGCAGTATTTT. This gives the protein CASSLSGGLGTQYF. This rearrangement joins TRBV7-8 to TRBJ2-3, with D possibly being TRBD1 or TRBD2 (5 bases each). The CDR3 is 14 amino acids. V shed 2 bases and J shed 9 bases, with 15 bases lying between them. CDR1 is SGHVS and CDR2 is FQNEAQ in the germline V gene.